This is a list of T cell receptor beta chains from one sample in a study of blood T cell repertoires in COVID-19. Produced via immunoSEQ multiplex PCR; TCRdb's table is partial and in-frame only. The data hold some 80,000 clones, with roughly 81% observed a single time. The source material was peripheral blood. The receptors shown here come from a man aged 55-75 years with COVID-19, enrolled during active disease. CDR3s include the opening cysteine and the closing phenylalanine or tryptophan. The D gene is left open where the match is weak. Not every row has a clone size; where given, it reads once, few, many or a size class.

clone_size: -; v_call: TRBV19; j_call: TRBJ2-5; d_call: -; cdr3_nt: TGTGCCAGTAGTACCCAGACCCAATCCAGGGAGACCCAGTACTTC; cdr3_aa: CASSTQTQSRETQYF
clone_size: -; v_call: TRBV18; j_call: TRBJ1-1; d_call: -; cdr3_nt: TGTGCCAGCTCACCTATAGATGGTCCGAGGAGCACTGAAGCTTTCTTT; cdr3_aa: CASSPIDGPRSTEAFF
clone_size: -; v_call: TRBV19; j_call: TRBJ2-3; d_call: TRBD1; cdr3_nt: TGTGCCAGTAGTATTGATGCAGGGGGCGGGAGCACAGATACGCAGTATTTT; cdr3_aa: CASSIDAGGGSTDTQYF
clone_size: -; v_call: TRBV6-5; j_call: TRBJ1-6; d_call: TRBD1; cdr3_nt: TGTGCCAGCAGTCCAGGACAGGGGGGGCATTCACCCCTCCATTTT; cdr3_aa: CASSPGQGGHSPLHF
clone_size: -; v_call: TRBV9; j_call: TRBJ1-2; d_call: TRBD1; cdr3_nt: TGTGCCAGCAGCGTAGCTACTCGGGCAGGGGGAGGCTACACCTTC; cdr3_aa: CASSVATRAGGGYTF
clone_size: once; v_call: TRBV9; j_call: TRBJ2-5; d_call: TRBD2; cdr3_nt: TGTGCCAGCAGCGAGAGCAGACTAGCGGGAGGGGAGGAGACCCAGTACTTC; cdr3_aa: CASSESRLAGGEETQYF
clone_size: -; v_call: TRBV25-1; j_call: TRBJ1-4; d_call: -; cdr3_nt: TGTGCCAGCAGATTAAATGAAAAACTGTTTTTT; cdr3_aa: CASRLNEKLFF
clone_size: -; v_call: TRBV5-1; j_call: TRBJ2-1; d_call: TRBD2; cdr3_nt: TGCGCCAGCAGCCGGGAGGGGGTAGGAGACAATGAGCAGTTCTTC; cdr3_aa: CASSREGVGDNEQFF
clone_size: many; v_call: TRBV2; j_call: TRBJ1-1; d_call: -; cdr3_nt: TGTGCCAGCACAGGAATTACGGGGACTGAAGCTTTCTTT; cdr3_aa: CASTGITGTEAFF
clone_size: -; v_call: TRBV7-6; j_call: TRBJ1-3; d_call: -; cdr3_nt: TGTGCCAGCAGCCCCACTAACTCTGGAAACACCATATATTTT; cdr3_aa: CASSPTNSGNTIYF
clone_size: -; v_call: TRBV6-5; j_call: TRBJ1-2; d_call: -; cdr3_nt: TGTGCCAGCCACATAAATGGGGGCGGGCTCTATGGCTACACCTTC; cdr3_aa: CASHINGGGLYGYTF
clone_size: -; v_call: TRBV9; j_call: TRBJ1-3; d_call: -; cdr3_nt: TGTGCCAGCAGCGCCGGACAAGGAAACACCATATATTTT; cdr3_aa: CASSAGQGNTIYF
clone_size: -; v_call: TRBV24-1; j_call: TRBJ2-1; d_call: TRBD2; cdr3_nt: TGTGCCACCAGTGAATCGGCGGGGGAGTGGTTTCGGAATGAGCAGTTCTTC; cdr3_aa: CATSESAGEWFRNEQFF
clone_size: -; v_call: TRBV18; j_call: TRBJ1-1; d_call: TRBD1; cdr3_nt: TGTGCCAGCTCACCTCAAGACAGGGGCACTGAAGCTTTCTTT; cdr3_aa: CASSPQDRGTEAFF
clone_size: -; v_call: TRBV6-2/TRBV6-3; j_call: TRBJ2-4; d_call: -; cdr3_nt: TGTGCCAGCAGTCAGCCGGGAGAAAACATTCAGTACTTC; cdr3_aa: CASSQPGENIQYF
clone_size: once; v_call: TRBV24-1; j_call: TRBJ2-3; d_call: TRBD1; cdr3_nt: TGTGCCACCAGTGATTTGCAGGGGGCCGCAGATACGCAGTATTTT; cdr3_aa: CATSDLQGAADTQYF
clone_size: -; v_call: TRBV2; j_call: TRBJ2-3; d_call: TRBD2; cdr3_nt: TGTGCCAGCAGGCCCGCGGGACTAGCGGAAGGAGATACGCAGTATTTT; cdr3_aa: CASRPAGLAEGDTQYF
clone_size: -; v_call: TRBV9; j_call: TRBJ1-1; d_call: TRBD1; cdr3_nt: TGTGCCAGCAGCTCGAGACAGGGGGCGGGTACTGAAGCTTTCTTT; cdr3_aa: CASSSRQGAGTEAFF
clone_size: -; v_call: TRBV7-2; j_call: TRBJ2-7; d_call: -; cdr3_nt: TGTGCCAGCAGCGAGCAATCGTTCTCCTACGAGCAGTACTTC; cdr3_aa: CASSEQSFSYEQYF
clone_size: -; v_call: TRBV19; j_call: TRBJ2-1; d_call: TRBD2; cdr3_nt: TGTGCCAGTAAAGAAATCCGGACTAGCGGGAGGAATGAGCAGTTCTTC; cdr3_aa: CASKEIRTSGRNEQFF
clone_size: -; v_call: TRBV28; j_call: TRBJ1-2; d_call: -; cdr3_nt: TGTGCCAGCACTTCTTGGATCGGGGGTGGCTACACCTTC; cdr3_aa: CASTSWIGGGYTF
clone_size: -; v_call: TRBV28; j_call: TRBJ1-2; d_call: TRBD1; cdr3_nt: TGTGCCAGCAGTTTAGGGGCCAGGGGGCGCGGCTATGGCTACACCTTC; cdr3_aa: CASSLGARGRGYGYTF
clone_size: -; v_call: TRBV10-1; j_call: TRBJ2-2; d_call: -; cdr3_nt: TGCGCCAGCAAGCAGGGTGGGACCGGGGAGCTGTTTTTT; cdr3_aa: CASKQGGTGELFF
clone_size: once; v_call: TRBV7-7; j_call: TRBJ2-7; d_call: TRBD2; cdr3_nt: TGTGCCAGCAGCTTAGAGGTGGGGGGGGTCAACGAGCAGTACTTC; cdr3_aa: CASSLEVGGVNEQYF
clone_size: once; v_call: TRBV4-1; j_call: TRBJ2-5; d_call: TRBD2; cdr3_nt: TGCGCCAGCAGCCAAGATCACGGGACTAGGAGGGAGACCCAGTACTTC; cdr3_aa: CASSQDHGTRRETQYF
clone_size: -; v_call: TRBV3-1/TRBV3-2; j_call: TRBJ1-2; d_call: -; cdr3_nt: TGTGCCAGCAGCCAAGAAGGGGCCGTCCATGGCTACACCTTC; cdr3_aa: CASSQEGAVHGYTF
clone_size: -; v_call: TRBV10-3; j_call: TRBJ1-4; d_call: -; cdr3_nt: TGTGCCATCAGTGAGTCACAGGTTTCTGCAACTAATGAAAAACTGTTTTTT; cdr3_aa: CAISESQVSATNEKLFF
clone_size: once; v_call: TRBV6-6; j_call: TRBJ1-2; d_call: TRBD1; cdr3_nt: TGTGCCAGCAGTTCACAGGGGGCCATGGGCTACACCTTC; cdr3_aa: CASSSQGAMGYTF
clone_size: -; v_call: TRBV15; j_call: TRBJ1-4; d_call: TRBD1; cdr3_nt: TGTGCCACCAGCAGGGACAGGGGCTGGGAAAAACTGTTTTTT; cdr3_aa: CATSRDRGWEKLFF
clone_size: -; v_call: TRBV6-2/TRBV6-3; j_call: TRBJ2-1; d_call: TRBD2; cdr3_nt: TGTGCCAGCAGTAAACGGACTAGCGGGAGGGGGGACAATGAGCAGTTCTTC; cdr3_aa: CASSKRTSGRGDNEQFF
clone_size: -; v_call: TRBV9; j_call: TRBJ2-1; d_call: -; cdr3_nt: TGTGCCAGCAGCCGAGACAGCAATGAGCAGTTCTTC; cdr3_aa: CASSRDSNEQFF
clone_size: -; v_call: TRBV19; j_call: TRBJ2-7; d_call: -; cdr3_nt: TGTGCCAGTAGTATCACGGCAGTCCAGACATCAACCTACGAGCAGTACTTC; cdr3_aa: CASSITAVQTSTYEQYF
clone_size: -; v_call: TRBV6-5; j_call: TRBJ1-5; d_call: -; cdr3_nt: TGTGCCAGCAGGGGTGACACACACAATCAGCCCCAGCATTTT; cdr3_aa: CASRGDTHNQPQHF
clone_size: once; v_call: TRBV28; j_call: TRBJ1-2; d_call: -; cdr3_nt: TGTGCCAGCAGTTTAAGGGGTGGGATGGGTTATGGCTACACCTTC; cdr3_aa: CASSLRGGMGYGYTF
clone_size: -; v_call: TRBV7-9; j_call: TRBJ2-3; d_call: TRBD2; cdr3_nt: TGTGCCAGCAGCTTAGGGATAGCGGGAGGGCCGGATGGAGATACGCAGTATTTT; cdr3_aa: CASSLGIAGGPDGDTQYF
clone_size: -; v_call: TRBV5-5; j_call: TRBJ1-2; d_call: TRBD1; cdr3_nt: TGTGCCAGCAGCTCTTCAGGGGGCTCTAACTATGGCTACACCTTC; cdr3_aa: CASSSSGGSNYGYTF
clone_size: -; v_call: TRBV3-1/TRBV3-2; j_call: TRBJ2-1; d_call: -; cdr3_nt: TGTGCCAGCAGCCTCGGACAGTTTTGGGATGAGCAGTTCTTC; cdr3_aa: CASSLGQFWDEQFF
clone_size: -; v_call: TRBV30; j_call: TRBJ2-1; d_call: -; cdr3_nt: TGTGCCTGGGGTAGACAGGAGTTTAATGAGCAGTTCTTC; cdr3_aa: CAWGRQEFNEQFF
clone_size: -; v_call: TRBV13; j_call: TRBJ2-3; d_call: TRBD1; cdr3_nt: TGTGCCAGCAGCTTAGGAGGGGTAACAGGGGGGCACACAGATACGCAGTATTTT; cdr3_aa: CASSLGGVTGGHTDTQYF
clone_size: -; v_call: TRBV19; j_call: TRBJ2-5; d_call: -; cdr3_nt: TGTGCCAGTAGTCTACTACTCCAAGAGACCCAGTACTTC; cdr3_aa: CASSLLLQETQYF
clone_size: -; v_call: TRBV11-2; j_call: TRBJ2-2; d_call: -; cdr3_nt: TGTGCCAGCAGCTTAGAACCGGTCCGCGGCACCGGGGAGCTGTTTTTT; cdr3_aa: CASSLEPVRGTGELFF
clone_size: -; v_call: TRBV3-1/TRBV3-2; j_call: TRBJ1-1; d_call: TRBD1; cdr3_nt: TGTGCCAGCAGCGCACAGGGGGCTGGCACTGAAGCTTTCTTT; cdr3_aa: CASSAQGAGTEAFF
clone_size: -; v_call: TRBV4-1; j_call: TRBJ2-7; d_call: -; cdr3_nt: TGCGCCAGCAGCGCAATGGGACTTACTTTAGGTGAGCAGTACTTC; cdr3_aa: CASSAMGLTLGEQYF
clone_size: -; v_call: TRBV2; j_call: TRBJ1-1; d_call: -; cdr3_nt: TGTGCCAGCTCAACACTAACCATAGGAGCTGAAGCTTTCTTT; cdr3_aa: CASSTLTIGAEAFF
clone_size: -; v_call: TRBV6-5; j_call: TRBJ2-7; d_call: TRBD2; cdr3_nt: TGTGCCAGCAGTAAGCCGGGACTACTTGTCTACGAGCAGTACTTC; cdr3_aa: CASSKPGLLVYEQYF